Shown below are 23 T cell receptor beta chains from a single sample sequenced in a study of blood T cell repertoires in COVID-19. Libraries were prepared by immunoSEQ multiplex PCR; TCRdb keeps only in-frame clonotypes and omits some of them. The profile shows 200,000 to 250,000 clones, around four fifths of them singletons. Sequencing input: PBMCs or T cells enriched from blood (not recorded which). The receptors shown here come from a woman aged 45-60 years who had been exposed to COVID-19.

The rearrangement uses TRBV18 and TRBJ1-6, with TRBD1 identical over 8 bases. CDR3 length equals 17 residues. Germline V CDR1 and CDR2: KGHSH, LQKENI. V shed 6 bases and J 2 bases; nucleotides not matched to a gene: 9. The CDR3 DNA reads TGTGCCAGCTCCTTTGGACAGGGAGGCACCTATAATTCACCCCTCCACTTT. Protein: CASSFGQGGTYNSPLHF.

The chain employs TRBV27 and TRBJ2-1; maybe TRBD1 (6 bases). The CDR3 extends over 14 amino acids. Germline V gene sequence: CDR1 MNHEY, CDR2 SMNVEV (reference sequence). The V and J ends lost 6 bases and 5 bases respectively, with 14 bases between them. CDR3 DNA: TGTGCCAGCAGCCTGGACAGATCGGACAATGAGCAGTTCTTC. Protein sequence: CASSLDRSDNEQFF.

The chain recombines TRBV27 with TRBJ1-1, with 8 nucleotides matching TRBD1. V lost 5 bases, J lost 5 bases, and 4 bases stayed unmatched. CDR1 and CDR2 (germline): MNHEY, SMNVEV (reference sequence). CDR3 size: 13 residues. CDR3 amino acids: CASSDRGRTEAFF. The CDR3 DNA reads TGTGCCAGCAGTGACAGGGGAAGGACTGAAGCTTTCTTT.

This chain connects TRBV18 to TRBJ1-1; 7 bases agree with TRBD1. The CDR3 consists of 16 residues. V shed 4 bases, J shed 0 bases, and the junction held 8 bases outside the gene matches. From germline, CDR1 is KGHSH and CDR2 LQKENI. The CDR3 loop reads CASSLLQGRLNTEAFF. The CDR3 DNA follows: TGTGCCAGCTCACTCCTACAGGGGAGGTTGAACACTGAAGCTTTCTTT. Looking up the rest from reference TRBV18 and TRBJ1-1 gives the full variable domain: NAGVMQNPRHLVRRRGQEARLRCSPMKGHSHVYWYRQLPEEGLKFMVYLQKENIIDESGMPKERFSAEFPKEGPSILRIQQVVRGDSAAYFCASSLLQGRLNTEAFFGQGTRLTVV.

The chain uses TRBV12-3 or TRBV12-4 and TRBJ1-1; 10 positions match TRBD1. V shed 5 bases, J shed 10 bases, and the junction held 7 bases outside the gene matches. CDR3 size: 13 residues. The CDR3 spells CASSATGGGRAFF. CDR3 bases: TGTGCCAGCAGTGCGACAGGGGGCGGCAGAGCTTTCTTT.

The rearrangement uses TRBV3-1 (or the pseudogene TRBV3-2) and TRBJ1-1, with unresolved D. The germline CDR1 and CDR2 sequences are LGHDT and YNNKEL (reference sequence). The CDR3 length is 14 residues. Trimming shortened V by 1 base and J by 3 bases, and 9 bases separated the two germline ends. The CDR3 DNA is TGTGCCAGCAGCCAAGTTACGGGTTACACTGAAGCTTTCTTT. Translating gives CASSQVTGYTEAFF.

The genes are TRBV7-8 and TRBJ1-2, with D possibly matching TRBD1 (5 bases). Germline values: CDR1 SGHVS, CDR2 FQNEAQ. Trimming removed 1 base from V and 8 bases from J, with 14 bases in between. The CDR3 sequence is 14 residues long. This chain's CDR3 is CASSLDPGFYGYTF. CDR3 DNA sequence: TGTGCCAGCAGCTTAGATCCAGGGTTCTACGGCTACACCTTC.

CDR3 in amino acids: CAWSPLRGGSSYEQYF. The CDR3 DNA follows: TGTGCCTGGAGTCCCCTAAGGGGGGGATCCTCCTACGAGCAGTACTTC. This chain joins TRBV30 and TRBJ2-7; tentatively, D is TRBD2 (7 bases). Trimming cost V 2 bases and J 0 bases, with 17 bases left between them. Germline lookup yields CDR1 GTSNPN and CDR2 SVGIG (reference sequence). This CDR3 comprises 16 residues.

The rearrangement links TRBV9 to TRBJ2-3; 11 nucleotides align to TRBD2. This CDR3 spans 20 amino acids. Germline loops: CDR1 SGDLS, CDR2 YYNGEE. With V trimmed by 0 bases and J by 2 bases, 14 bases remained unmatched. CDR3 DNA: TGTGCCAGCAGCGTAGCTACGGCTAGCGGGGGGCGGTTCTCCACAGATACGCAGTATTTT. This codes for CASSVATASGGRFSTDTQYF.

The chain carries TRBV5-1 and TRBJ1-1; maybe TRBD1 (5 bases). Trimming took 6 bases from V and 1 from J, leaving 10 bases between them. In germline, CDR1 is SGHRS, CDR2 YFSETQ. This CDR3 contains 13 residues. The CDR3 DNA sequence: TGCGCCAGCATGGAGGGGCCGAACACTGAAGCTTTCTTT. This translates into CASMEGPNTEAFF.

V usage is TRBV19 and J usage is TRBJ1-2; 8 nucleotides align to TRBD1. The CDR3 contains 14 residues. J was trimmed by 4 bases and V by 6 bases; bases with no gene match: 7. The germline V gene encodes CDR1 LNHDA and CDR2 SQIVND (reference sequence). The CDR3 region has the DNA TGTGCCAGTAGCAGCCCGGGACAGGTCTATGGCTACACCTTC. This translates into CASSSPGQVYGYTF.

This sequence joins TRBV9 and TRBJ2-2, with 11 bases fitting TRBD2. Germline V gene data show CDR1 as SGDLS and CDR2 as YYNGEE. The CDR3 length is 15 residues. With 4 bases clipped from V and 5 bases from J, the junction kept 4 bases outside the gene matches. CDR3 loop: CASSPRTSGTGELFF. The CDR3 DNA is TGTGCCAGCAGCCCTCGGACTAGCGGGACCGGGGAGCTGTTTTTT. The entire variable domain, with the rest obtained from reference TRBV9 and TRBJ2-2, is as follows: DSGVTQTPKHLITATGQRVTLRCSPRSGDLSVYWYQQSLDQGLQFLIQYYNGEERAKGNILERFSAQQFPDLHSELNLSSLELGDSALYFCASSPRTSGTGELFFGEGSRLTVL.

This clone was recorded once. Here the CDR3 reads CATEDLAKNIQYF. The CDR3 region has the DNA TGTGCCACAGAGGACTTAGCCAAAAACATTCAGTACTTC. J is TRBJ2-4 and V is TRBV19, with a weak D call TRBD2 (5 bases). Trimming took 10 bases from V and 0 from J, leaving 10 bases between them. CDR1 is LNHDA and CDR2 is SQIVND in the germline V gene (reference sequence). The CDR3 consists of 13 residues.

The chain uses TRBV5-4 and TRBJ1-2; TRBD1 agrees at 9 bases. The V and J ends lost 3 bases and 1 base, in that order; junction bases with no gene match: 4. CDR1 and CDR2 from the germline V gene are SGHNT and YYREEE (reference sequence). This CDR3 comprises 15 residues. The CDR3 protein is CASSSGTGFNYGYTF. DNA for the CDR3: TGTGCCAGCAGCTCCGGGACAGGGTTTAACTATGGCTACACCTTC.

This chain joins TRBV5-1 and TRBJ1-2; TRBD1 might be the D (5 bases). Looked up from germline, CDR1 is SGHRS and CDR2 is YFSETQ. V lost 4 bases and J 4 bases, leaving 11 bases between the germline ends. This CDR3 spans 13 amino acids. CDR3 residues: CASSPWGGYGYTF. CDR3 in DNA: TGCGCCAGCAGCCCCTGGGGGGGCTATGGCTACACCTTC.

V gene TRBV28 combines with J gene TRBJ2-3; 12 nucleotides match TRBD2. Trimming cost V 4 bases and J 0 bases; bases outside gene matches: 5. The CDR3 runs 17 residues. Germline CDR1 reads MDHEN; CDR2 reads SYDVKM. CDR3 coding DNA: TGTGCCAGCAGTTCTCCGGGACTAGCGGGTAGCACAGATACGCAGTATTTT. It encodes CASSSPGLAGSTDTQYF.

The gene calls are TRBV7-9 and TRBJ2-7; tentatively, D is TRBD1 (5 bases). The CDR3 has 15 amino acids. Germline V CDR1 and CDR2: SEHNR, FQNEAQ (reference sequence). Deletions cut 1 base from V and 5 bases from J, with 15 bases between. Written as DNA, the CDR3 is TGTGCCAGCAGCTTAGAAGCGTCAGGGTCCAACGAGCAGTACTTC. The encoded protein is CASSLEASGSNEQYF.

V and J are TRBV7-8 and TRBJ2-1; 8 nucleotides match TRBD2. The germline V gene encodes CDR1 SGHVS and CDR2 FQNEAQ. The CDR3 length is 15 residues. The V gene end was trimmed by 5 bases and the J gene end by 5 bases; junction bases not matched to a gene: 8. The CDR3 here is CASSLGTRLNNEQFF. The CDR3 bases are TGTGCCAGCAGCCTGGGGACTAGGTTGAACAATGAGCAGTTCTTC.

This chain links TRBV18 with TRBJ2-1, with D perhaps TRBD1 (5 bases). Between the trimmed V and J ends, which lost 3 bases and 5 bases, there was a span of 20 bases. Germline CDR1 and CDR2: KGHSH and LQKENI. The CDR3 runs to 17 residues. The CDR3 DNA follows: TGTGCCAGCTCACCGGTCCTAAGGGGCCCCCTTCACAATGAGCAGTTCTTC. Translated, it gives CASSPVLRGPLHNEQFF.

The chain is built from TRBV5-1 and TRBJ2-3; 8 bases fit TRBD1. CDR3 size: 15 residues. The junction had 17 bases not matched to a gene; V was cut back by 7 bases and J by 10 bases. Germline assignment: CDR1 SGHRS and CDR2 YFSETQ. CDR3 protein: CASQNSGTGSQAQYF. The CDR3 DNA follows: TGCGCCAGCCAGAATTCCGGGACAGGTAGTCAAGCGCAGTATTTT.

This chain uses TRBV6-2 or TRBV6-3 with TRBJ1-3; the D gene is possibly TRBD1 (5 bases). CDR1 and CDR2 from the germline V gene are MNHEY and SVGEGT. The V gene lost 5 bases and the J gene lost 2 bases, with 10 bases spanning the gap. The CDR3 runs to 14 residues. The CDR3 region is CASSHGGPGNTIYF. CDR3 bases: TGTGCCAGCAGTCACGGGGGACCTGGAAACACCATATATTTT.

The rearrangement uses TRBV9 and TRBJ2-7; D gene ambiguous. V dropped 1 base and J dropped 0 bases, with 8 bases sitting between them. The CDR3 is made up of 14 amino acids. CDR1 and CDR2 (germline): SGDLS, YYNGEE. The CDR3 DNA follows: TGTGCCAGCAGCGTACAGTCTAGCTCCTACGAGCAGTACTTC. It encodes CASSVQSSSYEQYF.

About this clone itself: Germline and junction disagree at one end, which may indicate a read error. V and J are TRBV10-3 and TRBJ2-7; possible D gene TRBD2, 6 bases. In germline, CDR1 is ENHRY, CDR2 SYGVKD. CDR3 size: 14 residues. The CDR3 here is CAISESGRNSGGNF. The CDR3 nucleotides read TGTGCCATCAGTGAGTCGGGGAGAAACAGTGGAGGGAACTTC.